This T cell receptor (beta chain) came from a study of T cell responses to AZD1222 COVID-19 vaccine (dated by TCRdb to the early 2020s). With regard to the full study: AZD1222 recipients whose second dose came at about 4 weeks and those whose second dose came at about 12 weeks were combined into one group, since spike-specific TCR depth and breadth did not differ between the two schedules. Enrollment into the trials was organized by age into subgroups of 18-55, 56-69 and 70-plus years, and those subgroups contained about 160, 30 and 59 TCR-sequenced participants, respectively. A total of 233 trial participants underwent TCR sequencing, of whom 207 had received two doses of AZD1222 and some 26 had received two doses of the MenACWY control vaccine.

The time point label on this specimen signifies: baseline before first vaccination. The vaccinee samples were drawn from two UK trials, COV001 and COV002, one of which was a single-blind randomized controlled phase 2/3 trial testing AZD1222 (ChAdOx1 nCoV-19) in healthy adults. For TCRbeta chain sequencing, PBMC samples were collected from trial participants at day 0 and at day 28 after the second dose. The CDR3 regions of human TCRbeta chains were subjected to immunosequencing. The original pipeline was this. TCRs in the repertoires were matched against a reference library of SARS-CoV-2-specific TCRs that had been generated with the MIRA antigen-specificity platform. Breadth was defined as the fraction of unique TCRs that were SARS-CoV-2-associated. Depth was defined as the fraction of total T cells that were SARS-CoV-2-associated. Using the MIRA data, every spike-specific TCR was mapped to the spike region that the TCR reacted to and assigned to either a CD4 or a CD8 class. Log10-transformed breadth and depth values were compared by one-way ANOVA with Sidak's multiple comparisons tests. This is the immuneACCESS table as TCRdb keeps it, with only in-frame sequences that have V and J called. A part of the clones is gone; compared with another copy, unresolved V genes explain less than half, and the rest is unexplained. V, J and clone size are taken as reported in that table, and D and trimming were inferred from the DNA itself. Across this sample there are approximately 150,000 clones, with roughly 93% seen only once. Roughly 5.6% of the sample is held by the ten biggest clonotypes.

Inclusive of the bounding cysteine and phenylalanine, the CDR3 is 16 residues long. Only the CDR3 portion is preserved as DNA: 48 bases, with reading frame beginning at the first base. The germline V gene specifies SGHVS as CDR1 and FNYEAQ as CDR2. Germline trimming amounts to 5 bases on V and 2 bases on J, with 9 as the count of junction bases outside the gene matches. Comments on this clone: Its binding antigen is unknown. No much larger clonotype is one base removed from it; base qualities were not supplied.

Study-level results and caveats: Because no samples from the day 14 peak response were available, repertoires could be characterized only after the peak T cell response. Conclusions about previously exposed vaccinees were limited because only 6 or 7 AZD1222 recipients were SARS-CoV-2 seropositive at baseline. In the small 56-69-year group, the increase in depth fell short of significance, most likely because of low power. The vaccine-associated CD4 TCRs covered the entire spike protein, and the dominant responses fell in regions 160-218 and 743-854. Most participants were white British and females outnumbered males, and the authors suggested that clonal diversity may have been underestimated. After two AZD1222 doses, both the breadth and the depth of spike-specific TCRs were significantly higher than at day 0 and than in MenACWY recipients. Reportedly, close to half of the unique spike-specific TCRs recognized epitopes lying outside the regions that are mutated in the B.1.351 and B.1.1.7 variants.

The specimen comprised peripheral blood, sampled on day 0 of AZD1222 vaccination. The chain couples TRBV7-6 to TRBJ2-3, with 8 bases matching TRBD2. The sequence derives from an adult in good health. In nucleotide form, the sequence is TGTGCCAGCAGCACCTATAGCGGGGTTCTCACAGATACGCAGTATTTT. This translates into CASSTYSGVLTDTQYF.